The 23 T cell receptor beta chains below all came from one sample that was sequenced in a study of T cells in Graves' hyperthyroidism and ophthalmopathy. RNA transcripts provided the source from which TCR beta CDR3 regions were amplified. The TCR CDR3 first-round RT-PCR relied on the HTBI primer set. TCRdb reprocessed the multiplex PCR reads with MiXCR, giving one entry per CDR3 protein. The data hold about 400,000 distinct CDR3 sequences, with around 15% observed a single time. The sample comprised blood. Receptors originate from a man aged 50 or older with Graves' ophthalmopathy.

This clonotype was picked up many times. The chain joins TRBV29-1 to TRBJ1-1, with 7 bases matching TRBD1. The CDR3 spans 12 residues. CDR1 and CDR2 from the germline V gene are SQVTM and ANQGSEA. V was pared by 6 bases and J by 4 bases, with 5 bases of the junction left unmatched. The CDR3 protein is CSVRQGSTEAFF. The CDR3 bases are TGCAGCGTCAGACAGGGAAGCACTGAAGCTTTCTTT.

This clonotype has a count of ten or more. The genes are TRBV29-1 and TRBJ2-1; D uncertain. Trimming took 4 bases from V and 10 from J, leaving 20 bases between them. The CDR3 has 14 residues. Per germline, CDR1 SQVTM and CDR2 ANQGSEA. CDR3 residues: CSVAKIVTMKEQFF. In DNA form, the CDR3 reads TGCAGCGTTGCAAAGATTGTCACAATGAAGGAGCAGTTCTTC.

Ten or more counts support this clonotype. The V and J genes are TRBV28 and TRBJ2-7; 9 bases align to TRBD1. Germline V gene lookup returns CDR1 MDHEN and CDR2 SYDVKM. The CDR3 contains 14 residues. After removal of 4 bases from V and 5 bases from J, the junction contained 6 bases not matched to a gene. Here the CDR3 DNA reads TGTGCCAGCAGTTCACTGACAGGGGGAGACGAGCAGTACTTC. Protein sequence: CASSSLTGGDEQYF.

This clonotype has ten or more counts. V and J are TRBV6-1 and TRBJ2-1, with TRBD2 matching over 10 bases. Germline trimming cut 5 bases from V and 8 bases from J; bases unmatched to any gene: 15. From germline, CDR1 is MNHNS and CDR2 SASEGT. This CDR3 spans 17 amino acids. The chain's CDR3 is CASSSLAGVSSVYEQFF. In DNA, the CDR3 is TGTGCCAGCAGTTCCCTAGCGGGAGTCTCTTCTGTTTATGAGCAGTTCTTC.

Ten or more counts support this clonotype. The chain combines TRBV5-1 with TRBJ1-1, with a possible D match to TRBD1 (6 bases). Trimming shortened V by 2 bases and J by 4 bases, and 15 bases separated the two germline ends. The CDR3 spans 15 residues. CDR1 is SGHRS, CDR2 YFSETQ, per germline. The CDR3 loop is CASSFITGWATEAFF. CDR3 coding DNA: TGCGCCAGCAGCTTTATTACAGGGTGGGCCACTGAAGCTTTCTTT.

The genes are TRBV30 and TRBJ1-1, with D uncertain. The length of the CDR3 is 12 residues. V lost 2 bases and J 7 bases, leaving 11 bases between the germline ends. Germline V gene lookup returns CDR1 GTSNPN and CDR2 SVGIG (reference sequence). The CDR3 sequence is CAWSPGFSEAFF. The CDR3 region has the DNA TGTGCCTGGAGTCCGGGTTTTAGTGAAGCTTTCTTT.

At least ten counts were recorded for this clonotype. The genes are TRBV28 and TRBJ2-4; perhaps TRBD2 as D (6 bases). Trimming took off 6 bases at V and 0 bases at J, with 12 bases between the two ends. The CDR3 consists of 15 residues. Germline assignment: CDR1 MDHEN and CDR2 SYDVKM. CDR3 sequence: CASSLAGGAKNIQYF. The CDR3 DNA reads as TGTGCCAGCAGCTTAGCCGGGGGAGCCAAAAACATTCAGTACTTC.

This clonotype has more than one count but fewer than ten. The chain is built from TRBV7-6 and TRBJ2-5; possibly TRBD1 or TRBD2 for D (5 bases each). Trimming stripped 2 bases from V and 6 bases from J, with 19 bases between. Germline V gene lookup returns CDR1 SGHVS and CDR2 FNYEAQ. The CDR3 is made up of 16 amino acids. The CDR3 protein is CASSLFPGLVHKTQYF. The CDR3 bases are TGTGCCAGCAGCTTATTTCCGGGGCTGGTCCACAAGACCCAGTACTTC.

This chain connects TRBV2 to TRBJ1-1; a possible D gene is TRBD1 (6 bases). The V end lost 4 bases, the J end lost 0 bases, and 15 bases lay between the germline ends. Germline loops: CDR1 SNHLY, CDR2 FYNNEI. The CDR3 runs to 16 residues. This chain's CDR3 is CASSASLDRLNTEAFF. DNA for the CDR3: TGTGCCAGCAGTGCATCGCTGGACAGACTGAACACTGAAGCTTTCTTT.

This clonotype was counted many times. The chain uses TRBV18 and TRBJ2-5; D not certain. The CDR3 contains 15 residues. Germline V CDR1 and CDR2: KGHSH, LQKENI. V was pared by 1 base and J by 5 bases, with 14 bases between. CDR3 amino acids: CASSPLFGQGETQYF. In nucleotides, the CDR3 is TGTGCCAGCTCACCACTCTTTGGCCAAGGGGAGACCCAGTACTTC.

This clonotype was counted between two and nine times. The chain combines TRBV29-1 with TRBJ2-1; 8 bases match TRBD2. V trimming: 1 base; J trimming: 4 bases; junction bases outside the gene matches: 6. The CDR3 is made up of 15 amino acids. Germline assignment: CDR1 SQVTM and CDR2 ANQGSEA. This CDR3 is CSVEGLAGIYNEQFF. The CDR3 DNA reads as TGCAGCGTTGAAGGGCTAGCGGGTATATACAATGAGCAGTTCTTC.

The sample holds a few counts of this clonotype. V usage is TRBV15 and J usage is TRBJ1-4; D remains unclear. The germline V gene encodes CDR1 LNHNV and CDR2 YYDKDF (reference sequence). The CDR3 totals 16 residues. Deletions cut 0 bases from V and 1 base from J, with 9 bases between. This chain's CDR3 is CATSREERITNEKLFF. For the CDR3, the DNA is TGTGCCACCAGCAGAGAGGAGCGAATAACTAATGAAAAACTGTTTTTT.

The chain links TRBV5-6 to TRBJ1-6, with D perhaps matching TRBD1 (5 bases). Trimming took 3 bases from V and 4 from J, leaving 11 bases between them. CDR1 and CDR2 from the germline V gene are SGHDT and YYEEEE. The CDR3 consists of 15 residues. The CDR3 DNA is TGTGCCAGCAGCTACGGGACGGGGTATAATTCACCCCTCCACTTT. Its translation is CASSYGTGYNSPLHF.

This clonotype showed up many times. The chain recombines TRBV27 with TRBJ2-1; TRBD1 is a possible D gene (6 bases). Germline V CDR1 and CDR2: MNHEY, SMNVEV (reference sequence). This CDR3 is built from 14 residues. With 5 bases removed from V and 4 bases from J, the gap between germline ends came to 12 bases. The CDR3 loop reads CASSRQEAYNEQFF. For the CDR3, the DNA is TGTGCCAGCAGTAGACAGGAGGCATACAATGAGCAGTTCTTC.

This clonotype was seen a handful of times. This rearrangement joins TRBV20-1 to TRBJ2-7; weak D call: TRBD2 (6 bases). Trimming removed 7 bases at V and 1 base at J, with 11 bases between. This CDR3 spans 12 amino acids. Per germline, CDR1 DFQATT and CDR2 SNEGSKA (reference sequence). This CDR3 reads CSVAVTSYEQYF. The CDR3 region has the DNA TGCAGTGTAGCGGTTACTTCCTACGAGCAGTACTTC.

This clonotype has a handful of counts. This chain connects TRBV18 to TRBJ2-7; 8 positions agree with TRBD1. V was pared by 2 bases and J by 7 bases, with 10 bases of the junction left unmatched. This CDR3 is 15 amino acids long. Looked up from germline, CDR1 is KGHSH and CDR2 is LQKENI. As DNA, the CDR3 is TGTGCCAGCTCACCAACGAGAGGACAGGGCTTTGAGCAGTACTTC. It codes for CASSPTRGQGFEQYF.

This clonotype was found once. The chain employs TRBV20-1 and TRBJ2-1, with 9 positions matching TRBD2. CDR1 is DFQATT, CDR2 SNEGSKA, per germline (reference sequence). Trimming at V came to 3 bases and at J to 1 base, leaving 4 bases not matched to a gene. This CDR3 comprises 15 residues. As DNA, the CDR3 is TGCAGTGCTAGTCGGAGCGGGAGGTCCTACAATGAGCAGTTCTTC. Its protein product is CSASRSGRSYNEQFF.

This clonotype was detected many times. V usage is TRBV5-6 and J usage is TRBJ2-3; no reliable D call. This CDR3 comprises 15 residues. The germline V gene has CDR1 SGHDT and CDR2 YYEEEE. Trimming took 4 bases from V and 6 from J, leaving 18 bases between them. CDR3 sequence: CASSPNRVPRDTQYF. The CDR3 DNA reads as TGTGCCAGCAGCCCTAACCGGGTCCCAAGGGATACGCAGTATTTT.

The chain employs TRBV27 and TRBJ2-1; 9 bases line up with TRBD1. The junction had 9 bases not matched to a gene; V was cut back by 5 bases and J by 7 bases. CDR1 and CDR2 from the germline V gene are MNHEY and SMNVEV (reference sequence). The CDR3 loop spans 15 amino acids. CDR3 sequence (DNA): TGTGCCAGCAGTGACCGGGACAGGGCAGAAAATGAGCAGTTCTTC. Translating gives CASSDRDRAENEQFF.

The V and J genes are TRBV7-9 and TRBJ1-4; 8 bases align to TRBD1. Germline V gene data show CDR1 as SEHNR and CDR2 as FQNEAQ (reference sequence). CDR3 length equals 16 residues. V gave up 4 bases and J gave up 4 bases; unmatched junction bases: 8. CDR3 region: CASSSAQGGLNEKLFF. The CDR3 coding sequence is TGTGCCAGCAGCTCAGCACAGGGGGGCCTTAATGAAAAACTGTTTTTT. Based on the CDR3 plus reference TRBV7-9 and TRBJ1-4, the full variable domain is DTGVSQNPRHKITKRGQNVTFRCDPISEHNRLYWYRQTLGQGPEFLTYFQNEAQLEKSRLLSDRFSAERPKGSFSTLEIQRTEQGDSAMYLCASSSAQGGLNEKLFFGSGTQLSVL.

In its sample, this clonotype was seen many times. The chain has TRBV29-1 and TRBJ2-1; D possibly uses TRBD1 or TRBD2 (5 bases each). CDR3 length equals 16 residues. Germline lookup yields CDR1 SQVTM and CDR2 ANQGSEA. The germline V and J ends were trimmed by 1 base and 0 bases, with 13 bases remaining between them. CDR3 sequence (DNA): TGCAGCGTTGAAGGGGACCAGGCGAGCTCCTACAATGAGCAGTTCTTC. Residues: CSVEGDQASSYNEQFF.

Here the CDR3 DNA reads TGTGCCAGCAGCCCCACCCAGGGCAGCAGAAATTCACCCCTCCACTTT. The encoded protein is CASSPTQGSRNSPLHF. The J gene is TRBJ1-6, the V gene TRBV9; a possible D gene is TRBD1 (5 bases). The CDR3 is 16 residues long. The germline V gene encodes CDR1 SGDLS and CDR2 YYNGEE. Trimming pared 4 bases from V and 7 bases from J, leaving 18 bases between.

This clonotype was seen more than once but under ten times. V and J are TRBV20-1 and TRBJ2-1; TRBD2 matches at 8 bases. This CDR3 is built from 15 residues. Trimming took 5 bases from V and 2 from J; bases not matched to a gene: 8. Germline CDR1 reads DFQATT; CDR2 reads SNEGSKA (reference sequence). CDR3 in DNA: TGCAGTGCTTCGAATAGCGGGAACCCCTACAATGAGCAGTTCTTC. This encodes CSASNSGNPYNEQFF.